This TCR beta chain appears in the sequencing data of a study of T cell responses to AZD1222 COVID-19 vaccine. General study results and limits: Seropositive AZD1222 recipients at baseline numbered only five or six. After the peak T cell response, and only then, were repertoires sampled. With dominance at 160-218 and 743-854, vaccine-associated CD4 TCRs spanned spike.

Sequencing used immunoSEQ multiplex PCR; TCRdb keeps in-frame clones, though not all of them. The repertoire includes 140,000 or so clones, 85% to 90% of them detected once, and 2.5% to 3.5% sits in the top ten. On this clone: Its antigen is not known.

V was pared by 1 base and J by 6 bases, with 12 bases between. CDR1 and CDR2 from the germline V gene are GTSNPN and SVGIG (reference sequence). The length of the CDR3 is 13 residues. This clonotype was obtained from an adult who received the AZD1222 COVID-19 vaccine. The chain recombines TRBV30 with TRBJ1-2; D gene unclear. Sequencing used peripheral blood, obtained 28 days after the second AZD1222 dose. The CDR3 nucleotides are TGTGCCTGGAGTGATAAGCAAGGGCATGGCTACACCTTC. The encoded protein is CAWSDKQGHGYTF. Based on the CDR3 plus reference TRBV30 and TRBJ1-2, the full variable domain is SQTIHQWPATLVQPVGSPLSLECTVEGTSNPNLYWYRQAAGRGLQLLFYSVGIGQISSEVPQNLSASRPQDRQFILSSKKLLLSDSGFYLCAWSDKQGHGYTFGSGTRLTVV.